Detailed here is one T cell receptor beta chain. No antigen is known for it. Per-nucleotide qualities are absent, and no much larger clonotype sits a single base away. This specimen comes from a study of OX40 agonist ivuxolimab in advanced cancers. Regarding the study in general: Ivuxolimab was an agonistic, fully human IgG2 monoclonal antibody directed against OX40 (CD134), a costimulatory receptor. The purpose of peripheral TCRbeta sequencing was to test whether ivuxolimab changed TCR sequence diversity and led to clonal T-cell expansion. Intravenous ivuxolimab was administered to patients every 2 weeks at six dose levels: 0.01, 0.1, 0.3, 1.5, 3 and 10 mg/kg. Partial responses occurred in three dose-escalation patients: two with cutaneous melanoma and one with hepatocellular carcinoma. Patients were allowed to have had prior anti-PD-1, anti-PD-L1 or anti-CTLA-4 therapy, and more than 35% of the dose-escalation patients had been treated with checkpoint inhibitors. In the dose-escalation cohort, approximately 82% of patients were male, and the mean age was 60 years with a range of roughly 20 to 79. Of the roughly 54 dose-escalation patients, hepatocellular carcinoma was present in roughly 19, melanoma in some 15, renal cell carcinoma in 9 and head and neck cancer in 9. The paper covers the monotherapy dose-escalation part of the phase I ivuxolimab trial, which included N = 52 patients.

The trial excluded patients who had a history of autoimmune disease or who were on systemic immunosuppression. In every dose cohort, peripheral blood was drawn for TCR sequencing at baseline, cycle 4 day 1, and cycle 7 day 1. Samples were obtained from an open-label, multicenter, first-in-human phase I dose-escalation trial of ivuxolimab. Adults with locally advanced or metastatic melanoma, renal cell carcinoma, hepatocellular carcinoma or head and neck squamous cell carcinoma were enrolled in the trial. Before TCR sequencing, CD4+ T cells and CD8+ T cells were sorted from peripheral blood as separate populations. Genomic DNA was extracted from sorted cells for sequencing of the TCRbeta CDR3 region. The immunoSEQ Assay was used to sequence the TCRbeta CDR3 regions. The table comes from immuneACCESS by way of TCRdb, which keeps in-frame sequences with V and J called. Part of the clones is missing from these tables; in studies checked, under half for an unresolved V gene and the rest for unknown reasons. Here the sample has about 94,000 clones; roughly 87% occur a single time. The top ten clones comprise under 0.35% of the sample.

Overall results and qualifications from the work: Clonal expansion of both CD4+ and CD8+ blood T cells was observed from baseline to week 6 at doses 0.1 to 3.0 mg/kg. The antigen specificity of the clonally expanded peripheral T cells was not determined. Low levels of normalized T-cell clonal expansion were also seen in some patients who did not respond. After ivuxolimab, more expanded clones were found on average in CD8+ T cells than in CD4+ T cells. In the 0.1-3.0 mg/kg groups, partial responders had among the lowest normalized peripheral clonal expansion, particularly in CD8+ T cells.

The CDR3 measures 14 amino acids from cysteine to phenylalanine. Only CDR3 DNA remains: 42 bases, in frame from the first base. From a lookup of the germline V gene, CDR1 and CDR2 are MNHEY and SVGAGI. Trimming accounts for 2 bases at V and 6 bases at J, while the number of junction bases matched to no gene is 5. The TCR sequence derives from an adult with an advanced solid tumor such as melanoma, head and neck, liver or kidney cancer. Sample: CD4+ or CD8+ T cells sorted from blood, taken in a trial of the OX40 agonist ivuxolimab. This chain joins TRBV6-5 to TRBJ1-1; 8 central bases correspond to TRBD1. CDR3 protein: CASSYGTGEAEAFF. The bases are TGTGCCAGCAGTTACGGGACAGGAGAGGCTGAAGCTTTCTTT.